This T cell receptor (beta chain) comes out of a study of blood T cell repertoires in COVID-19. Method: immunoSEQ multiplex PCR; TCRdb's copy keeps in-frame clones and lacks some. There are 95,000 or so clones in the sample; 70% to 85% occur only once, and about 24% lies in the top ten. The J segment lost 5 bases and the V segment lost 7 bases, leaving 12 bases of the junction unmatched. Germline CDR1 LNHDA, CDR2 SQIVND (reference sequence). The CDR3 has 16 amino acids. This clone appeared once. The chain is built from TRBV19 and TRBJ1-4, with 8 bases identical to TRBD1. The sequenced sample was peripheral blood. The source is a human donor in a cohort sampled during active COVID-19. CDR3: CASTDRGGTMNEKLFF. DNA for the CDR3: TGTGCCAGTACCGACAGGGGTGGTACTATGAATGAAAAACTGTTTTTT.